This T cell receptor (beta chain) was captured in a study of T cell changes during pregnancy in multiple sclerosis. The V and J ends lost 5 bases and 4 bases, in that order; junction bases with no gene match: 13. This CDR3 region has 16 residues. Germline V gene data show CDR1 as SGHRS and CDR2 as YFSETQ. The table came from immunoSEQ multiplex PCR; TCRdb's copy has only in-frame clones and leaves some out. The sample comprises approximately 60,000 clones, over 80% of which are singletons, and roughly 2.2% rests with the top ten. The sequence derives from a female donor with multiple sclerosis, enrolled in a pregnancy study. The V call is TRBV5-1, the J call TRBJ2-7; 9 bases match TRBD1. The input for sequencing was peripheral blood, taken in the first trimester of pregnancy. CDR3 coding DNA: TGCGCCAGCAGTTACCAAACAGGGGGCGATTCATACGAGCAGTACTTC. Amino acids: CASSYQTGGDSYEQYF.